This is a list of T cell receptor beta chains from one sample in a study of T cells in Graves' hyperthyroidism and ophthalmopathy. One entry per CDR3 protein results from TCRdb running MiXCR on the multiplex PCR reads. The top ten hold around 4% of the sample, which has 600,000 or so distinct CDR3 sequences, roughly 17% seen once. Sequencing used blood. Source of these receptors: a woman aged 25 to 39 with Graves' hyperthyroidism. The CDR3 runs from the conserved cysteine through the conserved F or W. A D gene is named only where the DNA matches it firmly. Where a row states a size, it is once, few, many or the class of an expanded clone; other rows omit it.

V gene,D gene,J gene,clone size,CDR3 length,CDR3 DNA,CDR3 protein
TRBV20-1,NA,TRBJ2-5,many,12,TGCAGTGCTAGGAGGCCCCAAGAGACCCAGTACTTC,CSARRPQETQYF
TRBV20-1,TRBD2,TRBJ2-1,NA,13,TGCAGTGCTAGCGGGAGGACTAACAATGAGCGGTTCTTC,CSASGRTNNERFF
TRBV29-1,NA,TRBJ2-1,few,12,TGCAGCGTTGAAGGTACTCACAATGAGCAGTTCTTC,CSVEGTHNEQFF
TRBV2,TRBD2,TRBJ2-5,NA,13,TGTGCCAGCAGTCTAGCGGTTTGGAAGACCCAGTACTTC,CASSLAVWKTQYF
TRBV7-9,NA,TRBJ1-3,few,17,TGTGCCAGCAGCCCGAAGGTCGTCGGGATTTTGTCGAACACCATATATTTT,CASSPKVVGILSNTIYF
TRBV7-3,NA,TRBJ2-5,many,13,TGTGCCAGCAGTTCGCTAGCGCAAGAGACCCAGTACTTC,CASSSLAQETQYF
TRBV9,NA,TRBJ2-7,NA,15,TGTGCCAGCAGCGCAGAGGGGGGGGCCCTCTACGAGCAGTACTTC,CASSAEGGALYEQYF
TRBV28,NA,TRBJ2-3,NA,14,TGTGCCAGCAATTCATCAGGAGGCACAGATACGCAGTATTTT,CASNSSGGTDTQYF
TRBV5-1,TRBD2,TRBJ2-1,many,15,TGCGCCAGCAGCTTTGGCGGGACTACCTACAATGAGCAGTTCTTC,CASSFGGTTYNEQFF
TRBV2,NA,TRBJ2-7,many,10,TGTGCCAGCATGGTTTACGAGCAGTACTTC,CASMVYEQYF
TRBV7-8,TRBD1,TRBJ1-2,many,14,TGTGCCAGCAGCTCCACAGGGGCCGAGTGGGGCTACACCTTC,CASSSTGAEWGYTF
TRBV7-8,NA,TRBJ1-2,NA,12,TGTGCCAGCAGCTTCGCCCGGGACCACTACACCTTC,CASSFARDHYTF
TRBV20-1,TRBD2,TRBJ2-1,NA,18,TGCAGTGCTACACATCAAGGGGCACCGGGACTAGCGGGACATGAGCAGTTCTTC,CSATHQGAPGLAGHEQFF
TRBV7-3,NA,TRBJ2-3,many,13,TGTGCCAGCAGCTTGGGCGGACTAGATACGCAGTATTTT,CASSLGGLDTQYF
TRBV19,NA,TRBJ2-7,many,13,TGTGCCAGTAGTGAGGACATCTCCTACGAGCAGTACTTC,CASSEDISYEQYF
TRBV11-2,NA,TRBJ1-3,many,16,TGTGCCAGCAGCTTAGGAGAGGGAGTGGACGGAAACACCATATATTTT,CASSLGEGVDGNTIYF
TRBV6-1,TRBD1,TRBJ2-7,many,13,TGTGCCAGCAGTGTCGCAGGGGGCAACGAGCAGTACTTC,CASSVAGGNEQYF
TRBV2,NA,TRBJ2-1,many,10,TGTGCCAGCAGAGGGAATGAGCAGTTCTTC,CASRGNEQFF
TRBV28,NA,TRBJ1-2,many,13,TGTGCCAGCACCCCAGGGCCCTACTATGGCTACACCTTC,CASTPGPYYGYTF
TRBV9,NA,TRBJ2-7,few,15,TGTGCCAGCAGCGTATACGGGACGGGGTCCTACGAGCAGTACTTC,CASSVYGTGSYEQYF
TRBV30,NA,TRBJ1-1,many,13,TGTGCCAAATCAGACAGCATGAACACTGAAGCTTTCTTT,CAKSDSMNTEAFF
TRBV4-1,NA,TRBJ2-3,NA,15,TGCGCCAGCAGCCAAGAATCGCGAGGGCCAGATACGCAGTATTTT,CASSQESRGPDTQYF
TRBV3-1,TRBD2,TRBJ2-7,many,16,TGTGCCAGCAGCCGCCCGGGACTAGCGGGAGGGGACGAGCAGTACTTC,CASSRPGLAGGDEQYF
TRBV11-2,NA,TRBJ2-7,many,13,TGTGCCAGCAGCTTAGAAGGGGTCGGGGAGCAGTACTTC,CASSLEGVGEQYF
TRBV9,NA,TRBJ2-3,NA,15,TGTGCCAGCTCCGTGGGGGGGCACGGCACAGATACGCAGTATTTT,CASSVGGHGTDTQYF
TRBV6-1,NA,TRBJ2-1,many,17,TGTGCCAGCAGTTCCCCCCTTGTTAGGAGCTCCTACAATGAGCAGTTCTTC,CASSSPLVRSSYNEQFF
TRBV18,NA,TRBJ1-1,NA,16,TGTGCCAGCTCACCACCCAATTATAGTACCTCTTCTGAAGCTTTCTTT,CASSPPNYSTSSEAFF
TRBV20-1,TRBD1,TRBJ2-7,NA,15,TGCAGTGCTAGAGTGCGGGACAGGGTGATGAACGAGCAGTACTTC,CSARVRDRVMNEQYF